This entry lists 9 T cell receptor beta chains sequenced from one sample in a study of shared clonotypes between healthy human individuals (dated by TCRdb to 2018 to 2021). The library was built by means of the immunoSEQ multiplex PCR assay. Not all clones reach the TCRdb copy of this immuneACCESS table, which keeps in-frame sequences only. Checked studies attribute under half of the gap to unresolved V genes and leave the rest unexplained. This sample lists some 1,900,000 clones; approximately 95% were detected once. The ten top clones hold 1.2% of the sample. CD8 naive samples consisted of CD45RO-negative cells that were positively selected for CCR7, yielding a CD45RA+CCR7+ population without TemRA cells. The source material was naive CD8+ T cells sorted from blood. The cell subset or site label, as the study defines it: CD45RA+CCR7+. The source of these receptors is a man aged 18 to 30 in good health.

This clone was seen just once. J is TRBJ1-5 and V is TRBV28; D gene uncertain. The V and J ends lost 3 bases and 7 bases respectively, with 13 bases between them. CDR3 length: 14 residues. CDR1 is MDHEN, CDR2 SYDVKM, per germline. This CDR3 is CASSFLAAVQPQHF. The CDR3 bases are TGTGCCAGCAGTTTTTTGGCGGCTGTACAGCCCCAGCATTTT.

This clone showed up just once. The chain is built from TRBV11-3 and TRBJ2-1, with 9 bases identical to TRBD2. V was clipped by 2 bases and J by 7 bases; unmatched bases: 9. From germline, CDR1 is SGHNT and CDR2 YENEEA. CDR3 length equals 16 residues. The CDR3 DNA follows: TGTGCCAGCAGCTTATGGGGGCGGGAGGGCCTGAATGAGCAGTTCTTC. Its translation: CASSLWGREGLNEQFF.

The rearrangement joins TRBV28 to TRBJ1-5, with 7 bases lining up with TRBD1. The junction had 9 bases not matched to a gene; V was cut back by 3 bases and J by 1 base. Germline values: CDR1 MDHEN, CDR2 SYDVKM. The length of the CDR3 is 17 residues. CDR3 nucleotides: TGTGCCAGCAGTTTGGCCACAGGGGCATGGAGCAATCAGCCCCAGCATTTT. It is translated as CASSLATGAWSNQPQHF.

Turning to this clone: Relative to the germline gene, one junction end is altered; a read error may explain this. The gene calls are TRBV6-5 and TRBJ1-6, with 8 bases identical to TRBD1. This CDR3 contains 15 residues. Germline CDR1 is MNHEY and CDR2 is SVGAGI. The DNA for the CDR3 is TGTGCCTGCAGCAACGGACAGGGTTATAATTCACCCCTCCACTTT. Its protein is CACSNGQGYNSPLHF.

The chain couples TRBV2 to TRBJ2-7; D may be TRBD2 (6 bases). With 8 bases removed from V and 3 bases from J, the gap between germline ends came to 17 bases. The CDR3 totals 14 residues. Looked up from germline, CDR1 is SNHLY and CDR2 is FYNNEI. The CDR3 here is CASLSTGLHYEQYF. As DNA, the CDR3 is TGTGCCAGCCTGTCGACGGGACTGCACTACGAGCAGTACTTC.

The V gene is TRBV27, the J gene TRBJ2-7; D is perhaps TRBD2 (7 bases). CDR3 length: 17 amino acids. Trimming shortened V by 2 bases and J by 0 bases, and 17 bases separated the two germline ends. Germline loops: CDR1 MNHEY, CDR2 SMNVEV (reference sequence). CDR3 DNA sequence: TGTGCCAGCAGTTTAGTCGTTGGCGGGGGCCTCTCCTACGAGCAGTACTTC. Residues: CASSLVVGGGLSYEQYF.

This clone was seen just once. V is TRBV11-2 and J is TRBJ2-7; possibly TRBD1 for D (6 bases). The CDR3 is 19 residues long. V gave up 5 bases and J gave up 5 bases, with 31 bases separating them. In germline, CDR1 is SGHAT, CDR2 FQNNGV. In DNA, the CDR3 is TGTGCCAGCAGCAGCCCACAGGACAGCGCGCCACGGGTCCCCCACGAGCAGTACTTC. Translation: CASSSPQDSAPRVPHEQYF.

The chain has TRBV5-8 and TRBJ1-1, with D possibly matching TRBD1 (6 bases). V shed 0 bases and J shed 2 bases, with 11 bases lying between them. Germline V gene lookup returns CDR1 SGHTS and CDR2 YDEGEE. The CDR3 consists of 15 residues. The CDR3 spells CASSLVGTPNTEAFF. The CDR3 coding sequence is TGTGCCAGCAGCTTGGTAGGGACACCTAACACTGAAGCTTTCTTT.

Concerning this clone: This sample includes further DNA sequences coding for the same CDR3. The chain combines TRBV9 with TRBJ2-1; no firm D call. Trimming cost V 0 bases and J 2 bases, with 12 bases left between them. The CDR3 spans 16 residues. Germline assignment: CDR1 SGDLS and CDR2 YYNGEE. Written as DNA, the CDR3 is TGTGCCAGCAGCGTAGTTCCGTCTGGGGCCTACAATGAGCAGTTCTTC. This codes for CASSVVPSGAYNEQFF.